This paragraph reports one T cell receptor beta chain. This clonotype was recorded a few times. Which antigen it targets is not known. Within one base of it there is no much larger clone, and no base qualities were kept. This sample was included in a study of T cells in Graves' hyperthyroidism and ophthalmopathy (dated by TCRdb to about 2019). Regarding the complete study: Peripheral blood was sampled at the time of initial diagnosis, prior to any treatment. To identify distinguishing TCR V-J signatures, a discovery cohort of 95 to 100 patients was used, comprising 43 with Graves' ophthalmopathy and around 57 with stable Graves' hyperthyroidism. An independent validation cohort of about 19 hyperthyroidism patients and 17 patients who later progressed to ophthalmopathy tested prospective prediction of ophthalmopathy. The roughly 90 discovery patients were divided at random into training and test sets in a 7:3 ratio. In addition, the study compared T-cell repertoires in thyroid tissue and in blood from roughly six Graves' hyperthyroidism patients. After blood sampling, hyperthyroidism patients were treated with methimazole at a starting dose of 30 mg daily, and ophthalmopathy patients were treated with high-dose intravenous methylprednisolone. The paper reports TCR Vbeta CDR3 sequencing of fewer than 150 peripheral blood samples: 43 ophthalmopathy, roughly 80 hyperthyroidism and around 17 progressor patients.

The TCR beta CDR3 regions were amplified from the RNA transcripts. For the first round of RT-PCR on the TCR CDR3, the HTBI primer set was used together with the Qiagen OneStep RT-PCR kit. Libraries were constructed in a second round of multiplex PCR, after which size selection and purification were carried out. The libraries were sequenced on an Illumina HiSeq2000 using paired-end 100 bp reads. Under the source paper's analysis protocol: SOAPnuke was used to process the raw data, throwing out any read that contained adapters or uncalled bases, had a mean Phred below 15, or lacked an exact constant-primer or identifier match. COPE v1.2.5 was used to merge high-quality paired reads, and clonotypes were defined as unique nucleotide sequences. Clonotypes were aligned to IMGT TRBV, TRBD and TRBJ reference segments using MiTCR v1.1. The analysis was restricted to V-J combinations with a frequency above 0.0001, which together covered roughly 99% of the repertoires. A TCS score was defined as the ratio of F50 (clonal expansion) to E x V (chaos), with BLOSUM62-based TCRdist applied between CDR3 peptides within each V-J. Welch's t-statistics and random forest reduced several hundred V-J features to 10 to 15, which were used in a naive Bayes classifier (R e1071). TCRdb's own reprocessing of the public reads used fastp at Q25 and MiXCR and kept productive beta chains. Records with the same CDR3 protein are collapsed into one entry carrying the most frequent genes and DNA. These V and J calls are TCRdb output, not the study's own analysis. The sample table lists fewer than 700,000 distinct CDR3 sequences, roughly 15% of them with a count of one. 15% to 20% of the sample belongs to the ten largest clones.

Study-level results and caveats: Sample size was not statistically predetermined, and blinding of investigators to group allocation was not performed. Most expanded thyroid clonotypes (frequency above 0.001) were also detected in blood, suggesting blood repertoires may reflect thyroid immune responses. In validation, the model predicted progression to ophthalmopathy a median of 6.5 months before onset, with approximately 68% sensitivity and 72.22% specificity. A model built on a 13 V-J signature distinguished ophthalmopathy from stable hyperthyroidism, reaching roughly 88% sensitivity and 81.08% specificity in cross-validation and 80%/75% in testing.

Inclusive of the bounding cysteine and phenylalanine, the CDR3 is 14 residues long. Here the CDR3 DNA is all that survives: 42 bases in frame from base 1. V is pared back by 5 bases and J by 2 bases, with 12 bases lying between the germline termini. Ophthalmopathy patients had moderately to severely active disease, Clinical Activity Score of at least 3, NOSPECS grade of at least 4, and duration under 3 months. Patients with uncontrolled infections, other autoimmune diseases, pregnancy or lactation were excluded. Clinical symptoms, serum thyroxine and TRAb, thyroid ultrasound, and orbital computed tomography formed the basis for the diagnoses. PBMCs were separated from roughly 10 ml of fresh peripheral blood using Ficoll-Paque density gradient centrifugation. Total RNA was extracted using Trizol reagent, and RNA quality was assessed on an Agilent 2100 Bioanalyzer.

The clonotype comes from a young woman with Graves' ophthalmopathy. The chain is assembled from TRBV12-3 or TRBV12-4 and TRBJ1-2, with the D segment identity uncertain. Material for sequencing was blood. The CDR3 corresponds to CASSLPTENYGYTF. The base sequence is TGTGCCAGCAGTCTCCCGACGGAAAACTATGGCTACACCTTC.